The source of this T cell receptor (beta chain) is a study of blood T cell repertoires in COVID-19. Overall study context: Some COVID-19 samples were acute and others convalescent; all came from the United States, Italy and Spain.

How the authors handled the data: Amplification from reference gene primers served as the basis for estimated nucleated cell counts. Sequencing was performed with immunoSEQ multiplex PCR; in TCRdb, only in-frame clones are kept and a portion is missing. For V, J and clone size, that table is used; D and trimming come from the DNA. The table records 45,000 to 65,000 clones, approximately 88% of them present only once. V shed 1 base and J 2 bases; nucleotides not matched to a gene: 0. The CDR3 loop spans 14 amino acids. Germline lookup yields CDR1 SGHNT and CDR2 YYREEE (reference sequence). Sequences were obtained from peripheral blood. This chain joins TRBV5-4 and TRBJ2-3, with 8 bases fitting TRBD1. This clonotype originated in a human donor in a cohort sampled during active COVID-19. CDR3 DNA: TGTGCCAGCAGCTTGCAGGGGGCCACAGATACGCAGTATTTT. Translated, it gives CASSLQGATDTQYF.